This T cell receptor (beta chain) was recorded in a study of liver allograft versus peripheral blood T cells. The wider study: The authors compared T cell receptor repertoires in transplanted livers with those in the peripheral blood of recipients. General study findings and limits: Reportedly, the T cell receptor repertoires inside liver allografts were not the same as those in peripheral blood.

From the reads, TCRdb called clonotypes with MiXCR, one entry per CDR3 protein. This table holds 6,200 or so distinct CDR3 sequences, roughly 17% found once. Germline V gene data show CDR1 as DFQATT and CDR2 as SNEGSKA (reference sequence). This CDR3 contains 16 residues. In the case of this clonotype: The antigen is not known. One junction end does not reproduce the germline sequence, and a read error may be involved.

The clonotype originates from a human patient who had a liver transplant. A subset of T cells may come from the graft donor. The chain carries TRBV20-1 and TRBJ2-5; TRBD2 matches at 13 bases. CDR3 nucleotide sequence: TGCAGTGCAAGAGGAGGACTAGCGGGAGCTTTGGAGACCCAGTACTTC. Protein sequence: CSARGGLAGALETQYF.